Listed here are 14 T cell receptor beta chains from one sample, sequenced in a study of control samples from healthy donors and cancer patients. Sequenced by immunoSEQ multiplex PCR; TCRdb stores in-frame clones only, minus some. The sample lists 150,000 to 200,000 clones; roughly 93% were seen once. The sample comprised blood. All receptors come from a young man in good health.

This rearrangement joins TRBV5-6 to TRBJ2-1; possible D gene TRBD2, 6 bases. Looked up from germline, CDR1 is SGHDT and CDR2 is YYEEEE. V was cut by 4 bases and J by 8 bases, with 16 bases left in between. This CDR3 is 14 amino acids long. The CDR3 DNA reads as TGTGCCAGCAGCACGGACGGGGACTTGGATGAGCAGTTCTTC. It specifies CASSTDGDLDEQFF.

This clone was seen a single time. V usage is TRBV9 and J usage is TRBJ2-1; the D is unclear. V dropped 3 bases and J dropped 7 bases, with 20 bases sitting between them. The CDR3 runs to 16 residues. The germline V gene has CDR1 SGDLS and CDR2 YYNGEE. Here the CDR3 DNA reads TGTGCCAGCAGCGCGGCCCGGGCTGAAGGATGGAATGAGCAGTTCTTC. It encodes CASSAARAEGWNEQFF.

The V and J genes are TRBV12-3 or TRBV12-4 and TRBJ2-3, with 9 bases identical to TRBD2. V trimming: 5 bases; J trimming: 5 bases; junction bases outside the gene matches: 2. This CDR3 spans 13 amino acids. Here the CDR3 DNA reads TGTGCCAGCAGTGCGGGGGGGCAAGATACGCAGTATTTT. Translated: CASSAGGQDTQYF.

This clone has only one observation. This chain links TRBV5-6 with TRBJ1-2; TRBD1 might be the D (5 bases). The length of the CDR3 is 13 residues. Germline V gene data show CDR1 as SGHDT and CDR2 as YYEEEE. Trimming pared 4 bases from V and 7 bases from J, leaving 14 bases between. CDR3 amino acids: CASSPSGFRGYTF. CDR3 DNA: TGTGCCAGCAGCCCGTCAGGGTTTCGTGGCTACACCTTC. The whole variable domain, filled in from reference TRBV5-6 and TRBJ1-2, reads DAGVTQSPTHLIKTRGQQVTLRCSPKSGHDTVSWYQQALGQGPQFIFQYYEEEERQRGNFPDRFSGHQFPNYSSELNVNALLLGDSALYLCASSPSGFRGYTFGSGTRLTVV.

This chain uses TRBV7-3 with TRBJ2-7; 8 nucleotides agree with TRBD1. V dropped 1 base and J dropped 2; count of bases not matched to a gene: 4. In germline, CDR1 is SGHTA, CDR2 FQGTGA. This CDR3 region has 15 residues. The CDR3, as DNA: TGTGCCAGCAGCTTAAACCCAGGGGGCCCCTACGAGCAGTACTTC. This translates into CASSLNPGGPYEQYF.

V gene TRBV28 combines with J gene TRBJ1-5; D unresolved. Germline CDR1 MDHEN, CDR2 SYDVKM. This CDR3 is 14 amino acids long. V gave up 4 bases and J gave up 0 bases, with 7 bases separating them. The CDR3 coding sequence is TGTGCCAGCAGTTCATTTGCTAGCAATCAGCCCCAGCATTTT. This sequence encodes CASSSFASNQPQHF.

The chain couples TRBV19 to TRBJ2-2; D gene uncertain. The germline V gene has CDR1 LNHDA and CDR2 SQIVND (reference sequence). The CDR3 is 14 amino acids. The V end lost 7 bases, the J end lost 2 bases, and 11 bases lay between the germline ends. The CDR3 DNA reads TGTGCCAGTAATACATTAACAAACACCGGGGAGCTGTTTTTT. Residues: CASNTLTNTGELFF.

The V gene is TRBV7-9, the J gene TRBJ1-5; 10 bases line up with TRBD1. Looked up from germline, CDR1 is SEHNR and CDR2 is FQNEAQ (reference sequence). The CDR3 is 18 amino acids. After removal of 4 bases from V and 0 bases from J, the junction contained 9 bases not matched to a gene. CDR3 region: CASSSGDRGPYSNQPQHF. CDR3 nucleotides: TGTGCCAGCAGCTCCGGGGACAGGGGACCTTATAGCAATCAGCCCCAGCATTTT.

V usage is TRBV7-3 and J usage is TRBJ1-1; D might be TRBD1 (5 bases). Between the trimmed V and J ends, which lost 4 bases and 1 base, there was a span of 13 bases. Per germline, CDR1 SGHTA and CDR2 FQGTGA. This CDR3 has 15 amino acids. The CDR3 is CASSSPGTENTEAFF. The CDR3 coding sequence is TGTGCCAGCAGCTCTCCAGGGACGGAGAACACTGAAGCTTTCTTT.

This chain uses TRBV12-5 with TRBJ2-3; unclear D gene. V gave up 11 bases and J gave up 4 bases, with 10 bases separating them. Germline assignment: CDR1 LGHNT and CDR2 FRNRAP. The CDR3 has 11 amino acids. The DNA of the CDR3 is TGTGCTTACTTTGGGCCAGATACGCAGTATTTT. It specifies CAYFGPDTQYF.

The genes are TRBV5-1 and TRBJ2-7, with D unresolved. Germline V gene lookup returns CDR1 SGHRS and CDR2 YFSETQ. The germline V and J ends were trimmed by 0 bases and 0 bases, with 7 bases remaining between them. This CDR3 region has 14 residues. The DNA for the CDR3 is TGCGCCAGCAGCTTGGACCGCTACTCCTACGAGCAGTACTTC. Protein: CASSLDRYSYEQYF.

The V and J genes are TRBV28 and TRBJ1-3; D gene uncertain. The ends were cut back, 7 bases at V and 6 bases at J, with 13 bases in the middle. The CDR3 sequence is 13 residues long. Germline V gene sequence: CDR1 MDHEN, CDR2 SYDVKM. The chain's CDR3 is CASTIPPINTIYF. For the CDR3, the DNA is TGTGCCAGCACCATTCCCCCCATAAACACCATATATTTT. Complete variable domain (other parts from reference TRBV28 and TRBJ1-3): DVKVTQSSRYLVKRTGEKVFLECVQDMDHENMFWYRQDPGLGLRLIYFSYDVKMKEKGDIPEGYSVSREKKERFSLILESASTNQTSMYLCASTIPPINTIYFGEGSWLTVV.

V is TRBV20-1 and J is TRBJ2-3; the match to TRBD2 covers 9 bases. Germline trimming cut 3 bases from V and 9 bases from J; bases unmatched to any gene: 7. CDR1 is DFQATT, CDR2 SNEGSKA, per germline (reference sequence). The CDR3 sequence is 13 residues long. The CDR3 protein is CSASLRGGLTQYF. CDR3 DNA: TGCAGTGCTAGTTTGCGGGGGGGTTTAACGCAGTATTTT.

This chain uses TRBV4-1 with TRBJ2-1; 14 nucleotides align to TRBD2. Germline CDR1 reads MGHRA; CDR2 reads YSYEKL. This CDR3 is built from 18 residues. Trimming removed 4 bases from V and 0 bases from J; junction bases left unmatched: 5. The chain's CDR3 is CASSPGLAGVSSYNEQFF. The CDR3 nucleotides read TGCGCCAGCAGCCCGGGACTAGCGGGGGTAAGCTCCTACAATGAGCAGTTCTTC.